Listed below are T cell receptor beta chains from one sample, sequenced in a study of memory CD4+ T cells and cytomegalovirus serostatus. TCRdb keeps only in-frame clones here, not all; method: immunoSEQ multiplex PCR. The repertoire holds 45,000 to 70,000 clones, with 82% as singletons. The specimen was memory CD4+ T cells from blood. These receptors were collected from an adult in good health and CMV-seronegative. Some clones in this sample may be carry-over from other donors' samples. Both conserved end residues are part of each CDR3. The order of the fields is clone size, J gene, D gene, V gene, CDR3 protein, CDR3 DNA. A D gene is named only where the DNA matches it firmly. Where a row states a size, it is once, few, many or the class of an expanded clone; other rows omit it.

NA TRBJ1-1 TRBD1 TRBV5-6 CASSFGVTGSTEAFF TGTGCCAGCAGCTTTGGGGTGACAGGGAGTACTGAAGCTTTCTTT
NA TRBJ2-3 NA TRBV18 CASSPESTDTQYF TGTGCCAGCTCACCTGAAAGCACAGATACGCAGTATTTT
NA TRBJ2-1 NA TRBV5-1 CASSLEYLGEQFF TGCGCCAGCAGCTTAGAGTACCTGGGTGAGCAGTTCTTC
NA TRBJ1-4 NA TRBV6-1 CASSQYPSTNEKLFF TGTGCCAGCAGCCAGTACCCCTCAACTAATGAAAAACTGTTTTTT
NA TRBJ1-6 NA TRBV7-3 CASSLIGGNSPLHF TGTGCCAGCAGCTTAATCGGAGGGAATTCACCCCTCCACTTT
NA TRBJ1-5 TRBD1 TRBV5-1 CASSPAGQGGNQPQHF TGCGCCAGCAGCCCCGCGGGACAGGGTGGCAATCAGCCCCAGCATTTT
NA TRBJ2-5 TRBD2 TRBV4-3 CASSQETSGPQETQYF TGCGCCAGCAGCCAAGAGACTAGCGGGCCTCAAGAGACCCAGTACTTC
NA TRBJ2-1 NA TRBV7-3 CASSLGGGRRAYNEQFF TGTGCCAGCAGCTTAGGGGGCGGGAGACGCGCCTACAATGAGCAGTTCTTC
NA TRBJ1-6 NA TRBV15 CATSRRGASPLHF TGTGCCACCAGCAGAAGGGGCGCTTCACCCCTCCACTTT
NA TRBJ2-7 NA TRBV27 CASSLAGFGYEQYF TGTGCCAGCAGTTTAGCAGGGTTCGGCTACGAGCAGTACTTC
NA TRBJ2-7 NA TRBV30 CAWSYPPRLSRIYEQYF TGTGCCTGGAGTTACCCGCCCCGACTATCCCGAATATACGAGCAGTACTTC
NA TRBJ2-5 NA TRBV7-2 CASSLEANQETQYF TGTGCCAGCAGCTTAGAAGCCAATCAAGAGACCCAGTACTTC
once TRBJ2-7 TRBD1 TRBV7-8 CASSLRTGLYEQYF TGTGCCAGCAGCTTAAGGACAGGCCTCTACGAGCAGTACTTC
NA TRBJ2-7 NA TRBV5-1 CASSFRWGYEQYF TGCGCCAGCAGCTTTCGATGGGGCTACGAGCAGTACTTC
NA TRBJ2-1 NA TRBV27 CASSLSRIRDEQFF TGTGCCAGCAGTTTAAGTAGGATAAGGGATGAGCAGTTCTTC
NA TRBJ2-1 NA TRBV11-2 CASSPYNEQFF TGTGCCAGCAGCCCCTACAATGAGCAGTTCTTC
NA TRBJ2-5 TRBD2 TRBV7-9 CASSSGLAGGQETQYF TGTGCCAGCAGCTCGGGACTAGCGGGAGGTCAAGAGACCCAGTACTTC
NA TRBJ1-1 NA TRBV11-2 CASSSQHANTEAFF TGTGCCAGCAGCTCCCAACACGCGAACACTGAAGCTTTCTTT
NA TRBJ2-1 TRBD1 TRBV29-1 CSVVAGGLYNEQFF TGCAGCGTTGTGGCAGGGGGCCTATACAATGAGCAGTTCTTC
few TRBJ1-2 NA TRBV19 CASSPQGGGYTF TGTGCCAGTAGTCCCCAGGGTGGCGGCTACACCTTC
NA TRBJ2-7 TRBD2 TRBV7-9 CASSLNSGTIYEQYF TGTGCCAGCAGCCTTAATAGCGGGACGATCTACGAGCAGTACTTC
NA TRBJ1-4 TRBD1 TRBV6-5 CASSRTGVTNEKLFF TGTGCCAGCAGTCGAACAGGGGTAACTAATGAAAAACTGTTTTTT
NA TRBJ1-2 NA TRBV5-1 CASSLEGVFLYGYTF TGCGCCAGCAGCTTGGAAGGGGTCTTCCTCTATGGCTACACCTTC
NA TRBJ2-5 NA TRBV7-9 CASSPTGGRETQYF TGTGCCAGCAGCCCAACCGGGGGCCGGGAGACCCAGTACTTC
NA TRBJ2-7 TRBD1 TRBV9 CASSAPGQGFRQYF TGTGCCAGCAGCGCGCCGGGACAGGGTTTTAGGCAGTACTTC
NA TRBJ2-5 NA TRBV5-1 CASSFMTLMETQYF TGCGCCAGCAGCTTTATGACACTCATGGAGACCCAGTACTTC
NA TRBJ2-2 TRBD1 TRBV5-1 CASSWGQQTGELFF TGCGCCAGCAGCTGGGGACAGCAGACCGGGGAGCTGTTTTTT
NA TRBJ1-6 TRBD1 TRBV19 CASRLTTGGPNSPLHF TGTGCCAGTAGATTAACTACAGGGGGTCCCAATTCACCCCTCCACTTT
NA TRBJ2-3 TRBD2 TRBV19 CASSRASGSFADTQYF TGTGCCAGTAGTAGGGCTAGCGGGAGTTTCGCAGATACGCAGTATTTT
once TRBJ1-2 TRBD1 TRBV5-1 CASSPGQARDGYTF TGCGCCAGCAGCCCCGGACAGGCTCGAGATGGCTACACCTTC
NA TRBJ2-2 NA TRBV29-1 CSVGRNTGELFF TGCAGCGTCGGAAGGAACACCGGGGAGCTGTTTTTT
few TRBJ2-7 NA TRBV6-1 CASSLQGGREQYF TGTGCCAGCAGTCTCCAGGGGGGTCGCGAGCAGTACTTC
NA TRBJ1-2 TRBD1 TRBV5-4 CASSQIGTGPYGYTF TGTGCCAGCAGTCAAATCGGGACAGGGCCCTATGGCTACACCTTC
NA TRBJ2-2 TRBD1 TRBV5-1 CASSLGRGHTGELFF TGCGCCAGCAGCTTGGGCAGGGGGCACACCGGGGAGCTGTTTTTT
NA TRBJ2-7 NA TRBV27 CASSQRGQGHEQYF TGTGCCAGCAGCCAACGGGGGCAGGGCCACGAGCAGTACTTC
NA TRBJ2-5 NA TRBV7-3 CASSLSAGETQYF TGTGCCAGCAGCTTAAGCGCGGGGGAGACCCAGTACTTC
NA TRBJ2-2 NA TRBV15 CATTSSWNPRGTGELFF TGTGCCACCACCAGCAGTTGGAATCCGAGGGGTACCGGGGAGCTGTTTTTT
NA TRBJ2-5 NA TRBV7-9 CASSSAGQETQYF TGTGCCAGCAGCTCAGCGGGTCAAGAGACCCAGTACTTC
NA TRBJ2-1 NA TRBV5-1 CASSLRDEQFF TGCGCCAGCAGCTTACGGGATGAGCAGTTCTTC
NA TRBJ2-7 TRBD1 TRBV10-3 CAISESQDRGHEQYF TGTGCCATCAGTGAGTCACAGGACAGGGGCCACGAGCAGTACTTC
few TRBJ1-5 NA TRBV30 CAWSVGNRQPQHF TGTGCCTGGAGTGTAGGCAACAGGCAGCCCCAGCATTTT
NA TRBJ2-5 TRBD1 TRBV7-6 CASSPGQGTETQYF TGTGCCAGCAGCCCGGGACAGGGTACGGAGACCCAGTACTTC
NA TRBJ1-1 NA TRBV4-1 CASSQEEQLRAEAFF TGCGCCAGCAGCCAAGAAGAGCAGCTCAGGGCTGAAGCTTTCTTT
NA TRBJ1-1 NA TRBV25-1 CASSEVSGSTEAFF TGTGCCAGCAGTGAAGTGTCGGGTTCCACTGAAGCTTTCTTT
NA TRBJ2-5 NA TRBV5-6 CASSRRVETQYF TGTGCCAGCAGCCGAAGGGTAGAGACCCAGTACTTC
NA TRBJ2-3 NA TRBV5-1 CASSRERQPDTQYF TGCGCCAGCAGCCGTGAACGTCAGCCAGATACGCAGTATTTT
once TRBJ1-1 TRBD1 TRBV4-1 CASSHPGQGDTEAFF TGCGCCAGCAGCCATCCGGGACAGGGTGACACTGAAGCTTTCTTT
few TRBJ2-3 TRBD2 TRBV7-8 CASSLRGLTSGRAPDTQYF TGTGCCAGCAGCTTAAGGGGCCTCACTAGCGGGAGGGCCCCCGATACGCAGTATTTT
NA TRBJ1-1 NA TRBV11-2 CASSPLKGGDTEAFF TGTGCCAGCAGCCCTCTGAAGGGGGGAGACACTGAAGCTTTCTTT